This paragraph reports one TCR beta chain. This record belongs to a study of blood T cell repertoires in COVID-19. Study-wide context: PBMCs, B-cell-depleted T cells, or T cells provided the cDNA or gDNA that made up the material.

Measured with immunoSEQ multiplex PCR; TCRdb has only the in-frame clones, and not every one. The table shows fewer than 250,000 clones, with roughly 88% occurring only once. This receptor was identified in a woman older than 75 with COVID-19, enrolled during active disease. Sequencing input: peripheral blood.

CDR3 in DNA: TGTGCCAGCAGCCTCTTGGGTAGCGGGGGGCCGGAGACCCAGTACTTC. Protein product: CASSLLGSGGPETQYF. The genes are TRBV7-9 and TRBJ2-5; 10 nucleotides align to TRBD2. Looked up from germline, CDR1 is SEHNR and CDR2 is FQNEAQ (reference sequence). Unmatched junction bases numbered 11, after V lost 5 bases and J lost 5 bases. This CDR3 spans 16 amino acids. Full variable domain (outside the CDR3, taken from reference TRBV7-9 and TRBJ2-5): DTGVSQNPRHKITKRGQNVTFRCDPISEHNRLYWYRQTLGQGPEFLTYFQNEAQLEKSRLLSDRFSAERPKGSFSTLEIQRTEQGDSAMYLCASSLLGSGGPETQYFGPGTRLLVL.